This T cell receptor (beta chain) was recovered during a study of control samples from healthy donors and cancer patients. Some clones are missing from TCRdb's copy, which holds only in-frame ones; the method was immunoSEQ multiplex PCR. Of fewer than 500,000 clones listed, about 93% are singletons. Trimming took off 7 bases at V and 0 bases at J, with 15 bases between the two ends. The germline gives CDR1 SNHLY, CDR2 FYNNEI. The CDR3 consists of 16 residues. This TCR derives from a man aged 35-49 years with head and neck cancer. This chain joins TRBV2 and TRBJ2-2; D is perhaps TRBD1 or TRBD2 (5 bases each). The material sequenced was PBMCs. The CDR3 region has the DNA TGTGCCAGCACTCTCCTGGGACCGACGAACACCGGGGAGCTGTTTTTT. This sequence encodes CASTLLGPTNTGELFF.